The rows below give T cell receptor beta chains drawn from one sample of a study of spatial heterogeneity in lung cancer. TCRdb itself ran the 5' RACE reads through MiXCR, one entry per CDR3 protein. This table holds about 27,000 distinct CDR3 sequences, approximately 5.1% found once. This sample comprised PBMCs, obtained at follow-up. These receptors all come from a female donor with early-stage non-small cell lung cancer. Both conserved end residues are part of each CDR3. The order of the fields is V gene, clone size, D gene, J gene, CDR3 DNA, CDR3 protein. The D gene is left open where the match is weak. Some rows have no size entry. The others give once, few or many, or a class for an expanded clone.

>TRBV6-5|many|NA|TRBJ2-3
TGTGCCAGCAGTTCGACCCACGAGGATACGCAGTATTTT
CASSSTHEDTQYF
>TRBV14|NA|NA|TRBJ2-3
TGTGCCAGCAGCCAAATGAACCAGGTCACAGATACGCAGTATTTT
CASSQMNQVTDTQYF
>TRBV9|many|TRBD1|TRBJ2-7
TGTGCCAGCAGCTTTTTCGACAGGGGCAAATGGGACGAGCAGTACTTC
CASSFFDRGKWDEQYF
>TRBV19|many|NA|TRBJ1-1
TGTGCCAGTAGTCTTCAGGACGCGATCTCGGCTTTCTTT
CASSLQDAISAFF
>TRBV6-5|many|NA|TRBJ1-1
TGTGCCAGCAGTTACAGGCCGAACACTGAAGCTTTCTTT
CASSYRPNTEAFF
>TRBV7-2|many|NA|TRBJ2-7
TGTGCCAGCAGCTTAGAAGTTGCCTACGAGCAGTACTTC
CASSLEVAYEQYF
>TRBV6-2/TRBV6-3|many|TRBD1|TRBJ1-1
TGTGCCAGCAGTTACTACCCCGGACAGGGAAACTCGAACACTGAAGCTTTCTTT
CASSYYPGQGNSNTEAFF
>TRBV7-2|many|NA|TRBJ2-7
TGTGCCAGCAGCCCTCTTCCTCGCGAGCAGTACTTC
CASSPLPREQYF
>TRBV7-8|few|NA|TRBJ1-2
TGTGCCAGCAGCTTGAGTTCGGGGATTTCTAACTATGGCTACACCTTC
CASSLSSGISNYGYTF
>TRBV24-1|few|NA|TRBJ2-7
TGTGCCACCAGTGAACTAACCTACGAGCAGTACTTC
CATSELTYEQYF
>TRBV12-3/TRBV12-4|many|TRBD1|TRBJ1-5
TGTGCCAGCAGACCGGGGACAGAACTTAGCAATCAGCCCCAGCATTTT
CASRPGTELSNQPQHF
>TRBV7-2|many|TRBD2|TRBJ2-3
TGTGCCAGCAGCTTAGCGGGAGGGCCACGCACAGATACGCAGTATTTT
CASSLAGGPRTDTQYF
>TRBV11-2|NA|TRBD2|TRBJ2-1
TGTGCCAGCAGCTTAGTTTTGACTAGCGGGGGTTCCTACAATGAGCAGTTCTTC
CASSLVLTSGGSYNEQFF
>TRBV2|NA|NA|TRBJ2-2
TGTGCCACCGGAAAGGGCACCGGGGAGCTGTTTTTT
CATGKGTGELFF
>TRBV6-6|many|NA|TRBJ1-1
TGTGCCAGCAGTTTGGGAGACGGTGGCCTTACTGAAGCTTTCTTT
CASSLGDGGLTEAFF
>TRBV2|many|NA|TRBJ2-7
TGTGCCAGCAGTCTACTAGGGTCCTACGAGCAGTACTTC
CASSLLGSYEQYF
>TRBV7-2|many|NA|TRBJ1-3
TGTGCCAGCAGCTTAGACAGAAACTCTGGAAACACCATATATTTT
CASSLDRNSGNTIYF
>TRBV7-8|many|TRBD1|TRBJ1-2
TGTGCCAGCAGCATGCCGGGACAGGGGGCAGGTGGCTACACCTTC
CASSMPGQGAGGYTF
>TRBV11-2|many|NA|TRBJ1-1
TGTGCCAGCAGCCAAGGGAACACTAAAGACACTGAAGCTTTCTTT
CASSQGNTKDTEAFF
>TRBV5-1|many|TRBD2|TRBJ2-2
TGCGCCAGCAGCTTGGATAGGGCGGGAGCCGGGGAGCTGTTTTTT
CASSLDRAGAGELFF
>TRBV6-2/TRBV6-3|NA|NA|TRBJ1-2
TGTGCCAGCAGTTACGGTGGAACAACCCTGAACTATGGCTACACCTTC
CASSYGGTTLNYGYTF
>TRBV20-1|many|NA|TRBJ1-5
TGCAGTGCTAGACCTGGAAAGCGTTCTAATCAGCCCCAGCATTTT
CSARPGKRSNQPQHF
>TRBV19|many|NA|TRBJ2-4
TGTGCCAGTAGTATCCGAGAGCGGGACATTCAGTACTTC
CASSIRERDIQYF
>TRBV28|NA|NA|TRBJ2-5
TGTGCCAGCAGTTTTGTGGAGACCCAGTACTTC
CASSFVETQYF
>TRBV15|many|NA|TRBJ2-3
TGTGCCACCAGCAGAGACATCCACACAGATACGCAGTATTTT
CATSRDIHTDTQYF
>TRBV2|few|NA|TRBJ1-5
TGTGCCAGCAGTGTGTGGGGGGTTGGGCAGCCCCAGCATTTT
CASSVWGVGQPQHF
>TRBV30|many|TRBD1|TRBJ2-3
TGTGCCTGGAGTGATGGACAGGTCACAGATACGCAGTATTTT
CAWSDGQVTDTQYF
>TRBV7-2|many|NA|TRBJ2-5
TGTGCCAGCAGCCCCCCGGGACTGCAAGAGACCCAGTACTTC
CASSPPGLQETQYF
>TRBV11-2|many|TRBD2|TRBJ2-5
TGTGCCAGCAGCTTGTCTAGCGGGAGAGGGACGTCGGAGACCCAGTACTTC
CASSLSSGRGTSETQYF
>TRBV18|many|NA|TRBJ1-5
TGTGCCAGCTCCCTCGATAGCAATCAGCCCCAGCATTTT
CASSLDSNQPQHF
>TRBV27|NA|NA|TRBJ2-7
TGTGCCAGCAGCCCAACCCCCGTCGGCTACGAGCAGTACTTC
CASSPTPVGYEQYF
>TRBV5-1|many|TRBD2|TRBJ2-7
TGCGCCAGCAGCTTGGGCTCCGGGACTAGCATAGAGCAGTACTTC
CASSLGSGTSIEQYF
>TRBV20-1|many|NA|TRBJ1-1
TGCAGTGCTAGTGGCAGGGAGAGTTGGGTCACTGAAGCTTTCTTT
CSASGRESWVTEAFF
>TRBV5-1|NA|NA|TRBJ2-5
TGCGCCAGCAGCTTGGGTGGACAAGAGACCCAGTACTTC
CASSLGGQETQYF
>TRBV18|many|NA|TRBJ2-7
TGTGCCAGCTCACCGTTCCTCTCCTACGAGCAGTACTTC
CASSPFLSYEQYF
>TRBV29-1|many|TRBD1|TRBJ2-5
TGCAGCGCCCGACAGGGCGTGGGGGCCCAAGAGACCCAGTACTTC
CSARQGVGAQETQYF
>TRBV7-2|NA|NA|TRBJ2-3
TGTGCCAGCACCCCAGGGGGGCCCCGGCGGTTGGATACGCAGTATTTT
CASTPGGPRRLDTQYF